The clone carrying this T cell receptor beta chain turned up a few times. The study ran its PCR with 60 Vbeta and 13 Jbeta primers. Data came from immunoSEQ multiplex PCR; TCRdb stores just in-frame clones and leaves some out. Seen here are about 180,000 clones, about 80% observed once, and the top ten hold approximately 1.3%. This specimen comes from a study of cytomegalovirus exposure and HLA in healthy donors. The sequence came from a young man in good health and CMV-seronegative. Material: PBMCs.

This CDR3 is CASSSLGGGSYNEQFF. In DNA, the CDR3 is TGTGCCAGCAGTTCCCTTGGGGGAGGCTCCTACAATGAGCAGTTCTTC. V usage is TRBV6-5 and J usage is TRBJ2-1, with D possibly TRBD2 on 6 matching bases. Trimming took 4 bases from V and 0 from J, leaving 13 bases between them. The CDR3 has 16 residues. The germline gives CDR1 MNHEY, CDR2 SVGAGI.